This T cell receptor beta chain appears in the sequencing data of a study of OX40 agonist ivuxolimab in advanced cancers. The repertoire was sequenced with immunoSEQ multiplex PCR; TCRdb's copy has only in-frame clones and lacks some. The sample lists 48,000 or so clones, 80% to 95% seen once, with 6.5% to 7.5% in the top ten. CDR1 MGHRA and CDR2 YSYEKL come from the germline V gene. The junction had 10 bases not matched to a gene; V was cut back by 5 bases and J by 5 bases. The CDR3 is 15 amino acids. The clonotype originates from an adult with an advanced solid tumor such as melanoma, head and neck, liver or kidney cancer. The source was CD4+ or CD8+ T cells sorted from blood, collected in a trial of the OX40 agonist ivuxolimab. V usage is TRBV4-1 and J usage is TRBJ2-7, with 9 positions matching TRBD1. CDR3 coding DNA: TGCGCCAGCAGCGAGTTCGGGACAGGGTCCCACGAGCAGTACTTC. Translating gives CASSEFGTGSHEQYF.